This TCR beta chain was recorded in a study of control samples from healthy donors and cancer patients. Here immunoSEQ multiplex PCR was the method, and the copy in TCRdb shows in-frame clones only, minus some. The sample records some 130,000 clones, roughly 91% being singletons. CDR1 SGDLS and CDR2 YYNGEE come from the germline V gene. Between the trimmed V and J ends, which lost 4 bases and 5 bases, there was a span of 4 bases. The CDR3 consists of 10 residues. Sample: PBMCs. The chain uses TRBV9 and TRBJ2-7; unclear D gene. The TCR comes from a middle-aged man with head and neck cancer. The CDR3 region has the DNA TGTGCCAGCAGCCCTAACGAGCAGTACTTC. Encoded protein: CASSPNEQYF.